These T cell receptor beta chains were read from a single sample in a study of T cell responses to AZD1222 COVID-19 vaccine. The data were produced by immunoSEQ multiplex PCR, yet TCRdb's version contains in-frame clones alone and is incomplete. The data contain 90,000 to 130,000 clones, around 90% of them singletons. This material consisted of peripheral blood, taken 28 days after the second AZD1222 dose. These receptors were obtained from an adult who received the AZD1222 COVID-19 vaccine. CDR3s include the opening cysteine and the closing phenylalanine or tryptophan. Fields, in order: V gene, clone size, D gene, J gene, CDR3 protein, CDR3 DNA. A D gene is named only where the DNA matches it firmly. A row's size may be missing; if present it is once, few, many or a size class.

TRBV7-2	NA	TRBD1	TRBJ1-2	CASSPTGQGVYGYTF	TGTGCCAGCAGCCCAACGGGACAGGGGGTCTATGGCTACACCTTC
TRBV19	NA	NA	TRBJ2-7	CASSMGFGGYEQYF	TGTGCCAGTAGTATGGGCTTCGGGGGCTACGAGCAGTACTTC
TRBV6-5	NA	NA	TRBJ2-1	CASRTTDSSYNEQFF	TGTGCCAGCAGGACGACAGATAGCTCCTACAATGAGCAGTTCTTC
TRBV5-1	few	TRBD2	TRBJ2-1	CASSWTRGDSYNEQFF	TGCGCCAGCAGCTGGACGCGGGGGGACTCCTACAATGAGCAGTTCTTC
TRBV12-5	NA	TRBD1	TRBJ2-3	CASGPPGTGGTDTQYF	TGTGCTAGTGGCCCGCCGGGGACAGGGGGCACAGATACGCAGTATTTT
TRBV14	NA	TRBD1	TRBJ2-7	CASSQGQGVTYEQYF	TGTGCCAGCAGCCAAGGACAGGGGGTAACCTACGAGCAGTACTTC
TRBV5-6	NA	NA	TRBJ2-7	CASSPLTRSSYEQYF	TGTGCCAGCAGCCCTCTTACGCGAAGCTCCTACGAGCAGTACTTC
TRBV7-2	NA	TRBD1	TRBJ1-6	CASSTGTGAYNSPLHF	TGTGCCAGCAGCACTGGGACAGGAGCCTATAATTCACCCCTCCACTTT
TRBV28	NA	NA	TRBJ2-7	CASTPAEFYEQYF	TGTGCCAGCACCCCAGCCGAGTTCTACGAGCAGTACTTC
TRBV11-2	NA	NA	TRBJ1-6	CASTPDRLWDSPLHF	TGTGCCAGCACCCCTGACAGACTCTGGGATTCACCCCTCCACTTT
TRBV19	NA	TRBD1	TRBJ2-2	CASSTPGQLNTGELFF	TGTGCCAGTAGTACCCCGGGACAGCTAAACACCGGGGAGCTGTTTTTT
TRBV2	NA	TRBD1	TRBJ2-1	CASSRQGAQAAEQFF	TGTGCCAGCAGCAGACAGGGGGCGCAAGCGGCTGAGCAGTTCTTC
TRBV2	NA	NA	TRBJ2-3	CASSGGVSTDTQYF	TGTGCCAGCAGTGGAGGGGTTAGCACAGATACGCAGTATTTT
TRBV7-9	NA	NA	TRBJ2-7	CASSHDRGPYEQYF	TGTGCCAGCAGCCACGACCGTGGTCCCTACGAGCAGTACTTC
TRBV7-9	NA	TRBD2	TRBJ2-3	CASSPGLAGDTDTQYF	TGTGCCAGCAGCCCAGGACTAGCGGGGGACACAGATACGCAGTATTTT
TRBV7-6	NA	TRBD1	TRBJ2-6	CASSRRIVGTGLSGANVLTF	TGTGCCAGCAGTCGGCGAATAGTAGGGACAGGTCTCTCTGGGGCCAACGTCCTGACTTTC
TRBV10-3	NA	NA	TRBJ2-5	CAISESGIPARETQYF	TGTGCCATCAGTGAGTCTGGAATCCCCGCCCGAGAGACCCAGTACTTC
TRBV28	NA	TRBD1	TRBJ2-7	CASLLDRDSYEQYF	TGTGCCAGCCTTCTGGACAGGGACTCCTACGAGCAGTACTTC
TRBV4-2	few	NA	TRBJ2-1	CASSLAWDLGDEQFF	TGTGCCAGCAGTCTAGCCTGGGACCTAGGCGATGAGCAGTTCTTC
TRBV27	NA	NA	TRBJ1-1	CASRKAGTNTEAFF	TGTGCCAGCAGAAAAGCGGGGACAAACACTGAAGCTTTCTTT
TRBV10-3	NA	TRBD1	TRBJ1-1	CAISEMTGGDTEAFF	TGTGCCATCAGTGAGATGACAGGGGGAGACACTGAAGCTTTCTTT
TRBV28	NA	TRBD2	TRBJ2-1	CASSLGGDGNEQFF	TGTGCCAGCAGTTTAGGGGGGGACGGGAATGAGCAGTTCTTC
TRBV11-1	NA	TRBD2	TRBJ2-5	CASRLAGTETQYF	TGTGCCAGCCGACTAGCGGGGACAGAGACCCAGTACTTC
TRBV4-2	NA	NA	TRBJ1-6	CASSQGLLPLHF	TGTGCCAGCAGCCAAGGATTGTTACCCCTCCACTTT
TRBV5-4	NA	TRBD1	TRBJ1-6	CASSPTGGYNSPLHF	TGTGCCAGCAGCCCTACAGGGGGCTATAATTCACCCCTCCACTTT
TRBV7-8	NA	NA	TRBJ2-3	CASSFQGSTDTQYF	TGTGCCAGCAGCTTTCAGGGTTCGACAGATACGCAGTATTTT
TRBV7-2	NA	NA	TRBJ2-1	CASSPHRVRNEQFF	TGTGCCAGCAGCCCCCATCGGGTCAGGAATGAGCAGTTCTTC
TRBV5-1	NA	NA	TRBJ2-1	CASSIAVSYNEQFF	TGCGCCAGCAGTATAGCGGTCTCCTACAATGAGCAGTTCTTC
TRBV19	NA	NA	TRBJ2-1	CASSIVIADYPNEQFF	TGTGCCAGTAGTATAGTCATAGCGGACTACCCCAATGAGCAGTTCTTC
TRBV7-8	NA	TRBD1	TRBJ2-7	CASSPDRGAYEQYF	TGTGCCAGCAGCCCGGACAGGGGGGCCTACGAGCAGTACTTC
TRBV3-1/TRBV3-2	NA	NA	TRBJ1-1	CASSGGVALNTEAFF	TGTGCCAGCAGCGGGGGGGTAGCCTTGAACACTGAAGCTTTCTTT
TRBV27	few	NA	TRBJ2-7	CASATLYEQYF	TGTGCCAGCGCTACCCTGTACGAGCAGTACTTC
TRBV29-1	NA	NA	TRBJ1-2	CSAPVGYRGGYTF	TGCAGCGCCCCTGTTGGGTATAGAGGAGGCTACACCTTC
TRBV9	NA	TRBD2	TRBJ2-1	CASSAGLSGAYNEQFF	TGTGCCAGCAGCGCCGGACTAAGCGGGGCCTACAATGAGCAGTTCTTC
TRBV28	NA	NA	TRBJ1-4	CASSTTGFYEKLFF	TGTGCCAGCAGTACCACAGGGTTTTACGAAAAACTGTTTTTT
TRBV19	NA	NA	TRBJ1-1	CASRSRGAGMNTEAFF	TGTGCCAGCCGATCCCGAGGGGCAGGGATGAACACTGAAGCTTTCTTT
TRBV6-5	NA	TRBD1	TRBJ1-1	CASTQTDRGVTEAFF	TGTGCCAGCACTCAAACGGACAGGGGAGTGACTGAAGCTTTCTTT
TRBV3-1/TRBV3-2	NA	TRBD1	TRBJ2-2	CASSLRQGSYTGELFF	TGTGCCAGCAGCCTTCGACAGGGGAGCTATACCGGGGAGCTGTTTTTT
TRBV10-3	NA	TRBD1	TRBJ1-4	CAISGDREDEEKLFF	TGTGCCATCAGTGGTGACAGGGAGGATGAGGAAAAACTGTTTTTT
TRBV5-4	once	NA	TRBJ2-7	CASSLVGVGPYEQYF	TGTGCCAGCAGCTTGGTCGGGGTAGGGCCCTACGAGCAGTACTTC
TRBV4-1	NA	NA	TRBJ1-3	CASSHARGGGNTIYF	TGCGCCAGCAGCCACGCGAGGGGAGGGGGAAACACCATATATTTT
TRBV7-2	NA	NA	TRBJ2-3	CASSPRGDGDTQYF	TGTGCCAGCAGCCCACGCGGGGATGGCGATACGCAGTATTTT
TRBV7-2	few	NA	TRBJ1-6	CASSFQGLFSPLHF	TGTGCCAGCAGCTTCCAGGGGCTATTTTCACCCCTCCACTTT
TRBV19	NA	NA	TRBJ2-7	CASSSGAHEQYF	TGTGCCAGTAGTTCGGGCGCCCACGAGCAGTACTTC
TRBV6-5	NA	NA	TRBJ2-3	CASGAGSTDTQYF	TGTGCCAGCGGGGCGGGGAGCACAGATACGCAGTATTTT
TRBV5-1	NA	NA	TRBJ2-3	CASSATGDTQYF	TGCGCCAGCAGCGCAACCGGGGATACGCAGTATTTT
TRBV11-2	NA	NA	TRBJ2-7	CASSSTAYEQYF	TGTGCCAGCAGCTCGACAGCCTACGAGCAGTACTTC
TRBV7-3	NA	TRBD2	TRBJ2-5	CATRSGRGEETQYF	TGTGCGACCCGGTCGGGGAGGGGTGAGGAGACCCAGTACTTC
TRBV14	NA	TRBD1	TRBJ1-6	CASSQDPHRGLNSPLHF	TGTGCCAGCAGCCAAGATCCCCACAGGGGGCTTAATTCACCCCTCCACTTT
TRBV5-1	NA	NA	TRBJ1-1	CASSLVRADTEAFF	TGCGCCAGCAGCTTGGTCAGGGCGGACACTGAAGCTTTCTTT
TRBV3-1/TRBV3-2	NA	NA	TRBJ1-2	CASSQDLLNYGYTF	TGTGCCAGCAGCCAAGACTTGTTGAACTATGGCTACACCTTC
TRBV18	NA	NA	TRBJ1-2	CASSTGSNYGYTF	TGTGCCAGCTCAACAGGAAGCAACTATGGCTACACCTTC
TRBV5-1	NA	TRBD2	TRBJ2-2	CASSLALAGGRAGELFF	TGCGCCAGCAGCTTGGCCCTAGCGGGGGGTCGAGCCGGGGAGCTGTTTTTT
TRBV6-1	NA	NA	TRBJ2-1	CASSDINEQFF	TGTGCCAGCAGTGACATCAATGAGCAGTTCTTC
TRBV21-1	NA	NA	TRBJ1-2	CASGPGQGSIRYGYTF	TGTGCCAGTGGACCGGGACAGGGTTCCATTCGTTATGGCTACACCTTC
TRBV6-5	NA	NA	TRBJ1-4	CASSSQLNEKLFF	TGTGCCAGCAGTTCCCAGCTTAATGAAAAACTGTTTTTT
TRBV6-5	NA	NA	TRBJ2-3	CASRDPIGTDTQYF	TGTGCCAGCAGGGACCCAATCGGGACAGATACGCAGTATTTT